The 29 T cell receptor beta chains presented below share a single source sample, sequenced in a study of blood T cell repertoires in COVID-19. Assay used: immunoSEQ multiplex PCR; TCRdb lists only in-frame clones, some missing. The table lists over 120,000 clones, approximately 80% of them singletons. Sample: peripheral blood. The receptors derive from a human donor in a cohort sampled during active COVID-19.

The chain carries TRBV18 and TRBJ2-7; D possibly corresponds to TRBD2 (5 bases). The CDR3 runs 15 residues. The germline V gene has CDR1 KGHSH and CDR2 LQKENI. Trimming took 3 bases from V and 2 from J, leaving 14 bases between them. The CDR3 sequence is CASSPTRISPYEQYF. CDR3 bases: TGTGCCAGCTCACCCACTAGGATCAGTCCCTACGAGCAGTACTTC.

The V call is TRBV18, the J call TRBJ1-3, with TRBD1 as a possible D gene (5 bases). The CDR3 has 13 amino acids. Trimming removed 0 bases at V and 8 bases at J, with 8 bases between. From germline, CDR1 is KGHSH and CDR2 LQKENI. In nucleotides, the CDR3 is TGTGCCAGCTCACCACCGACAGACTACACCATATATTTT. Its protein product is CASSPPTDYTIYF.

The rearrangement joins TRBV19 to TRBJ2-6, with TRBD2 matching 7 bases. With 2 bases clipped from V and 0 bases from J, the junction kept 1 base outside the gene matches. This CDR3 is built from 16 residues. Germline V gene lookup returns CDR1 LNHDA and CDR2 SQIVND (reference sequence). The CDR3 sequence: CASSIPGGSGANVLTF. CDR3 in DNA: TGTGCCAGTAGTATACCGGGGGGCTCTGGGGCCAACGTCCTGACTTTC.

This chain connects TRBV6-5 to TRBJ2-5; 7 bases align to TRBD1. The CDR3 consists of 13 residues. CDR1 and CDR2 from the germline V gene are MNHEY and SVGAGI. J lost 5 bases, V lost 5 bases, and 5 bases had no gene match. CDR3 in DNA: TGTGCCAGCAGTCACGACAGGGCCGAGACCCAGTACTTC. Protein product: CASSHDRAETQYF.

This clone has more than one count but fewer than ten. V is TRBV4-2 and J is TRBJ2-6; possible D gene TRBD1, 7 bases. The V and J ends lost 4 bases and 2 bases respectively, with 18 bases between them. The CDR3 sequence is 18 residues long. The germline gives CDR1 LGHNA, CDR2 YNFKEQ. In nucleotides, the CDR3 is TGTGCCAGCAGCCTTACAGCAGGGGGGATCCCTGGGGCCAACGTCCTGACTTTC. Protein: CASSLTAGGIPGANVLTF.

The V call is TRBV5-4, the J call TRBJ2-6; tentatively, D is TRBD2 (5 bases). The CDR3 extends over 17 amino acids. Per germline, CDR1 SGHNT and CDR2 YYREEE (reference sequence). Trimming took 1 base from V and 0 from J, leaving 11 bases between them. The DNA for the CDR3 is TGTGCCAGCAGCTTGTTATGGACTGCCTCTGGGGCCAACGTCCTGACTTTC. It specifies CASSLLWTASGANVLTF.

V is TRBV27 and J is TRBJ1-6; 7 bases match TRBD1. The CDR3 runs 16 residues. Unmatched junction bases numbered 10, after V lost 5 bases and J lost 6 bases. Germline V gene data show CDR1 as MNHEY and CDR2 as SMNVEV (reference sequence). The CDR3 sequence is CASSQPSNRGNSPLHF. The CDR3 DNA sequence: TGTGCCAGCAGTCAACCCTCGAACAGGGGTAATTCACCCCTCCACTTT.

Only one count was recorded for this clone. V and J are TRBV5-1 and TRBJ2-7; the D gene is possibly TRBD1 (5 bases). Germline values: CDR1 SGHRS, CDR2 YFSETQ. Trimming pared 0 bases from V and 3 bases from J, leaving 7 bases between. The CDR3 extends over 13 amino acids. The chain's CDR3 is CASSLEGNYEQYF. The CDR3 DNA sequence: TGCGCCAGCAGCTTGGAGGGGAACTACGAGCAGTACTTC.

This clone is a singleton in its sample. V usage is TRBV7-2 and J usage is TRBJ2-7; a weak D match, TRBD2 (5 bases). The CDR3 consists of 14 residues. Germline-derived CDR1 and CDR2 are SGHTA and FQGNSA. V lost 1 base and J lost 3, with 10 bases in between. Here the CDR3 DNA reads TGTGCCAGCAGCTTAGGGGGAGACCTCTACGAGCAGTACTTC. Translating it yields CASSLGGDLYEQYF. Combining the CDR3 with reference TRBV7-2 and TRBJ2-7 gives the whole variable domain GAGVSQSPSNKVTEKGKDVELRCDPISGHTALYWYRQSLGQGLEFLIYFQGNSAPDKSGLPSDRFSAERTGGSVSTLTIQRTQQEDSAVYLCASSLGGDLYEQYFGPGTRLTVT.

The CDR3 here is CASSLALAELHGEQYF. The CDR3 DNA sequence: TGCGCCAGCAGCTTGGCCCTAGCGGAGCTCCATGGGGAGCAGTACTTC. The chain carries TRBV5-1 and TRBJ2-7; 7 bases map to TRBD2. Germline V gene lookup returns CDR1 SGHRS and CDR2 YFSETQ. The CDR3 sequence is 16 residues long. The V segment lost 0 bases and the J segment 7 bases; nucleotides outside the gene matches: 13.

V and J are TRBV5-5 and TRBJ2-7, with TRBD2 as a possible D gene (6 bases). The CDR3 totals 15 residues. CDR1 is SGHKS, CDR2 YYEKEE, per germline (reference sequence). V dropped 5 bases and J dropped 2 bases, with 17 bases sitting between them. This CDR3 reads CASRPRLVGTYEQYF. CDR3 DNA: TGTGCCAGCAGACCCCGACTAGTAGGTACCTACGAGCAGTACTTC.

This sequence joins TRBV19 and TRBJ2-3, with 7 nucleotides matching TRBD2. Trimming cost V 3 bases and J 2 bases; bases outside gene matches: 8. The CDR3 runs 16 residues. Germline lookup yields CDR1 LNHDA and CDR2 SQIVND (reference sequence). The CDR3 loop is CASSMGLAALTDTQYF. The CDR3 nucleotides are TGTGCCAGTAGTATGGGGCTAGCGGCTCTCACAGATACGCAGTATTTT.

The chain links TRBV28 to TRBJ1-2; TRBD1 matches at 9 bases. Per the germline V gene, CDR1 is MDHEN and CDR2 is SYDVKM. The CDR3 has 14 residues. The V gene end was trimmed by 1 base and the J gene end by 7 bases; junction bases not matched to a gene: 4. CDR3 bases: TGTGCCAGCAGTTTATCGGACAGGGGAGGTGGCTACACCTTC. Its protein is CASSLSDRGGGYTF.

This rearrangement joins TRBV7-9 to TRBJ2-3, with 15 bases fitting TRBD2. Germline V lookup: CDR1 SEHNR, CDR2 FQNEAQ (reference sequence). The CDR3 sequence is 15 residues long. J was trimmed by 6 bases and V by 5 bases; bases with no gene match: 3. The CDR3 here is CASSPGTSGRDTQYF. CDR3 nucleotides: TGTGCCAGCAGCCCCGGGACTAGCGGGAGGGATACGCAGTATTTT.

Here the CDR3 DNA reads TGTGCCAGCAGCTCGGGTGGAAAACTGTTTTTT. Protein: CASSSGGKLFF. The V gene is TRBV5-6, the J gene TRBJ1-4; D ambiguous. Trimming took 3 bases from V and 10 from J, leaving 7 bases between them. This CDR3 spans 11 amino acids. Germline V gene data show CDR1 as SGHDT and CDR2 as YYEEEE.

About this clone itself: Its ends do not fully match the called genes, so a read error is possible. The rearrangement uses TRBV7-9 and TRBJ2-2; tentative D call: TRBD2 (6 bases). CDR1 is SEHNR and CDR2 is FQNEAQ in the germline V gene (reference sequence). The CDR3 length is 14 residues. CDR3: CASTLLANTGELFF. Here the CDR3 DNA reads TGTGCCAGCACCTTACTAGCAAACACCGGGGAGCTGTTTTTT. Full variable domain (outside the CDR3, taken from reference TRBV7-9 and TRBJ2-2): DTGVSQNPRHKITKRGQNVTFRCDPISEHNRLYWYRQTLGQGPEFLTYFQNEAQLEKSRLLSDRFSAERPKGSFSTLEIQRTEQGDSAMYLCASTLLANTGELFFGEGSRLTVL.

The chain has TRBV11-3 and TRBJ2-2; D remains ambiguous. The CDR3 covers 12 residues. The ends were cut back, 5 bases at V and 3 bases at J, with 4 bases in the middle. From germline, CDR1 is SGHNT and CDR2 YENEEA. The CDR3 coding sequence is TGTGCCAGCAGCCAGTACACCGGGGAGCTGTTTTTT. Amino acids: CASSQYTGELFF.

The chain uses TRBV15 and TRBJ2-7, with 12 bases fitting TRBD2. CDR1 and CDR2 (germline): LNHNV, YYDKDF (reference sequence). V lost 0 bases, J lost 7 bases, and 19 bases stayed unmatched. The CDR3 extends over 20 amino acids. Here the CDR3 reads CATSRDLLPQASGRAVEQYF. Here the CDR3 DNA reads TGTGCCACCAGCAGAGATCTACTCCCCCAAGCTAGCGGGAGGGCTGTGGAGCAGTACTTC.

The V call is TRBV6-5, the J call TRBJ2-6; D not resolved. Germline V gene lookup returns CDR1 MNHEY and CDR2 SVGAGI. V lost 7 bases to trimming and J lost 2 bases, with 6 bases between them. CDR3 length: 13 amino acids. The CDR3 is CASTPAGANVLTF. DNA of the CDR3: TGTGCCAGCACCCCGGCTGGGGCCAACGTCCTGACTTTC.

This chain links TRBV27 with TRBJ1-2; 7 bases line up with TRBD1. Germline V gene lookup returns CDR1 MNHEY and CDR2 SMNVEV (reference sequence). CDR3 length: 12 amino acids. The V segment lost 5 bases and the J segment 4 bases; nucleotides outside the gene matches: 1. CDR3: CASSRQGYGYTF. CDR3 DNA sequence: TGTGCCAGCAGTCGACAGGGCTATGGCTACACCTTC.

V usage is TRBV6-6 and J usage is TRBJ2-5, with 8 nucleotides matching TRBD1. V shed 6 bases and J 2 bases; nucleotides not matched to a gene: 5. This CDR3 region has 14 residues. CDR1 is MNHNY and CDR2 is SVGAGI in the germline V gene (reference sequence). The CDR3 nucleotides are TGTGCCAGCAGACACACAGGGGGTCAAGAGACCCAGTACTTC. This gives the protein CASRHTGGQETQYF.

J is TRBJ2-5 and V is TRBV25-1, with TRBD2 identical over 9 bases. Germline V CDR1 and CDR2: MGHDK, SYGVNS. CDR3 length: 16 amino acids. Germline trimming cut 3 bases from V and 0 bases from J; bases unmatched to any gene: 5. The CDR3, as DNA: TGTGCCAGCAGTGATTCTAGCGGGACGTACCAAGAGACCCAGTACTTC. Amino acid sequence: CASSDSSGTYQETQYF.

The chain recombines TRBV5-1 with TRBJ2-7, with 14 bases lining up with TRBD2. Germline V gives CDR1 SGHRS, CDR2 YFSETQ. The V gene end was trimmed by 1 base and the J gene end by 6 bases; junction bases not matched to a gene: 24. The CDR3 has 22 amino acids. CDR3 loop: CASSLHGPGLAGVGSSAGEQYF. CDR3 nucleotides: TGCGCCAGCAGCTTGCATGGCCCGGGACTAGCGGGAGTTGGTTCGAGTGCTGGCGAGCAGTACTTC.

The chain employs TRBV4-1 and TRBJ1-2; 7 bases map to TRBD1. CDR3 length: 17 amino acids. Trimming cost V 1 base and J 3 bases; bases outside gene matches: 11. Germline values: CDR1 MGHRA, CDR2 YSYEKL. CDR3 residues: CASSQGLQTGSYYGYTF. The CDR3 nucleotides are TGCGCCAGCAGCCAAGGCCTTCAGACAGGGAGTTACTATGGCTACACCTTC.

This chain links TRBV28 with TRBJ1-1; perhaps TRBD1 as D (5 bases). Germline-derived CDR1 and CDR2 are MDHEN and SYDVKM. The CDR3 length is 12 residues. V was trimmed by 5 bases and J by 6 bases, leaving 10 bases between them. The chain's CDR3 is CASSLDSAEAFF. The DNA for the CDR3 is TGTGCCAGCAGTCTTGACAGTGCTGAAGCTTTCTTT. The full variable domain, rest sourced from reference TRBV28 and TRBJ1-1, is DVKVTQSSRYLVKRTGEKVFLECVQDMDHENMFWYRQDPGLGLRLIYFSYDVKMKEKGDIPEGYSVSREKKERFSLILESASTNQTSMYLCASSLDSAEAFFGQGTRLTVV.

This chain links TRBV9 with TRBJ1-6; D is uncertain. The CDR3 totals 15 residues. Germline V gene lookup returns CDR1 SGDLS and CDR2 YYNGEE. The germline V and J ends were trimmed by 0 bases and 13 bases, with 17 bases remaining between them. CDR3 in DNA: TGTGCCAGCAGCGTAGAGGAGGGCTCGCTTGGGCCCCTCCACTTT. Translating gives CASSVEEGSLGPLHF.

This clone came up many times. V and J are TRBV12-5 and TRBJ1-1; D is possibly TRBD1 (5 bases). Germline CDR1 and CDR2: LGHNT and FRNRAP. The CDR3 spans 15 residues. Trimming cost V 6 bases and J 1 base, with 15 bases left between them. The CDR3 sequence is CASGSLRGGNTEAFF. CDR3 coding DNA: TGTGCTAGTGGCTCCCTGCGGGGGGGGAACACTGAAGCTTTCTTT.

The rearrangement links TRBV11-2 to TRBJ2-1; TRBD2 matches 14 bases. Unmatched junction bases numbered 5, after V lost 4 bases and J lost 9 bases. CDR3 length: 15 residues. Germline CDR1 reads SGHAT; CDR2 reads FQNNGV. Here the CDR3 reads CASSSGLAGVAEQFF. CDR3 DNA: TGTGCCAGCAGCTCGGGACTAGCGGGAGTAGCTGAGCAGTTCTTC.

As for this clone: Germline is not matched at one junction end, which may reflect a read error. The rearrangement uses TRBV7-7 and TRBJ2-1, with 10 nucleotides matching TRBD1. CDR1 and CDR2 from the germline V gene are SSHAT and FNYEAQ (reference sequence). The CDR3 length is 18 residues. The CDR3 here is CASSLAPWDRGLDGEQFF. CDR3 DNA: TGTGCCAGCAGCCTAGCCCCATGGGACAGGGGCCTCGACGGCGAGCAGTTCTTC.